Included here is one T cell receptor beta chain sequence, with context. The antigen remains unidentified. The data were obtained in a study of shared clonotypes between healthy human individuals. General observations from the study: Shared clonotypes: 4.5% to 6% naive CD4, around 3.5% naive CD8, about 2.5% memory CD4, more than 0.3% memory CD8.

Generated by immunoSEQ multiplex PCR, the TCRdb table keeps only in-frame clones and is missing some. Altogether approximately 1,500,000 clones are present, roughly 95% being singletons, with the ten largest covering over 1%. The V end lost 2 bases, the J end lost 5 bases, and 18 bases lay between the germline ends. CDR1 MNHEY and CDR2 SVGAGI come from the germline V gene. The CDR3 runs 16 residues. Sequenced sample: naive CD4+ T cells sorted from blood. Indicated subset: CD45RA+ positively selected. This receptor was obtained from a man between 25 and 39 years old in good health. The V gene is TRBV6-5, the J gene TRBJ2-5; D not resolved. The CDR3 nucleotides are TGTGCCAGCAGTTACACCAGCCCGATAACGTCGGAGACCCAGTACTTC. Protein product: CASSYTSPITSETQYF.